This TCR beta chain is drawn from a study of cytomegalovirus exposure and HLA in healthy donors. Overall study results and limits: In most subjects, TCR beta sequences reportedly gave accurate predictions of HLA-A and HLA-B alleles.

Of note for this clone: Its antigen remains unidentified.

The PCR contained 60 Vbeta and 13 Jbeta primers. Assay used: immunoSEQ multiplex PCR; TCRdb lists only in-frame clones, some missing. Of 100,000 or so clones detected, approximately 85% appear once; the ten largest clones hold around 3.6%. This clonotype originated in a man younger than 40 in good health and CMV-seronegative. What was sequenced was PBMCs.

This chain's CDR3 is CALGGSGYGYTF. Here the CDR3 DNA reads TGTGCCCTCGGCGGGTCGGGCTATGGCTACACCTTC. The chain links TRBV30 to TRBJ1-2; D is ambiguous. The germline V gene encodes CDR1 GTSNPN and CDR2 SVGIG (reference sequence). CDR3 length: 12 amino acids. V was cut by 8 bases and J by 4 bases, with 14 bases left in between. Supplemented by reference TRBV30 and TRBJ1-2, the full variable domain reads SQTIHQWPATLVQPVGSPLSLECTVEGTSNPNLYWYRQAAGRGLQLLFYSVGIGQISSEVPQNLSASRPQDRQFILSSKKLLLSDSGFYLCALGGSGYGYTFGSGTRLTVV.